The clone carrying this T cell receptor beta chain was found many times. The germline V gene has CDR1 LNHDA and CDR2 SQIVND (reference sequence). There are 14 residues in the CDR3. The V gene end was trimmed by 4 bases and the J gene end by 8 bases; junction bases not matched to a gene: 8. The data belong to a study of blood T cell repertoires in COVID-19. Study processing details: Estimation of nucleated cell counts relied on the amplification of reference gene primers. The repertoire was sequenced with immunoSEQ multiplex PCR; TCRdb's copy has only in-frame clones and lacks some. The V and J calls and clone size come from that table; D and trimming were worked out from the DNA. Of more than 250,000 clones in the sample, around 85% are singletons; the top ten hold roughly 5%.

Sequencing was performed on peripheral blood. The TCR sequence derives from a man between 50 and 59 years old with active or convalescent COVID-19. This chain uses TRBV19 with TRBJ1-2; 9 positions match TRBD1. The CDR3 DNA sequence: TGTGCCAGTAGTAAGGGGGACAGGGTATTCGGCTACACCTTC. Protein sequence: CASSKGDRVFGYTF.